This T cell receptor beta chain was sequenced in a study of metastatic and nonmetastatic thyroid tumors. Study as a whole: The study looked at repertoires side by side in blood and in tumor or nodule tissue from malignant and benign thyroid patients.

Germline CDR1 reads SGHVS; CDR2 reads FNYEAQ. Trimming cost V 5 bases and J 7 bases; bases outside gene matches: 9. The CDR3 covers 14 residues. Study-wide results and caveats: Across blood and tumor, TCR beta diversity in malignant thyroid tumors was reportedly significantly higher than in benign nodules.

Patients had received no treatment of any kind before thyroid surgery. As processed by the authors: The distant-metastasis classifier for papillary thyroid cancer was built from CDR3 differences across clinicopathological groups. With MiXCR, TCRdb called clones anew from the PCR reads. The authors' filters were not applied to this entry. The sample shows about 40,000 clones, over 10% of them seen only once. In this sample, this clone turned up many times. The antigen remains unidentified. This chain links TRBV7-6 with TRBJ1-1; 8 nucleotides align to TRBD1. The material sequenced was blood. The receptor was isolated from a female donor with papillary thyroid cancer or a benign thyroid nodule (not recorded which). Some clones in this sample may be carry-over from other donors' samples. The CDR3 nucleotides read TGTGCCAGCAGCCCGCAGGGGGCGGGTGGTGAAGCTTTCTTT. It encodes CASSPQGAGGEAFF.